A single sample gave rise to the 24 T cell receptor beta chains below, sequenced in a study of cytomegalovirus exposure and HLA in healthy donors. A multiplex PCR was run with 60 Vbeta primers and 13 Jbeta primers. The data were produced by immunoSEQ multiplex PCR, yet TCRdb's version contains in-frame clones alone and is incomplete. Found here are some 150,000 clones, 60% to 80% of them singletons; the top ten hold 1.5% to 2%. Sample: PBMCs. The receptors derive from a female donor in good health and CMV-seronegative.

The chain employs TRBV28 and TRBJ1-2, with 12 positions matching TRBD1. From germline, CDR1 is MDHEN and CDR2 SYDVKM. Trimming at V came to 3 bases and at J to 6 bases, leaving 11 bases not matched to a gene. This CDR3 is 17 amino acids long. The CDR3 DNA follows: TGTGCCAGCAGTTTTGGCTCCGGGACAGGGGGCTCTAATGGCTACACCTTC. Its protein is CASSFGSGTGGSNGYTF.

This clone was recorded once. The genes are TRBV28 and TRBJ2-5; possible D gene TRBD2, 5 bases. CDR3 length: 15 residues. Trimming removed 3 bases from V and 5 bases from J, with 16 bases in between. CDR1 and CDR2 from the germline V gene are MDHEN and SYDVKM. The CDR3 sequence: CASSLDRGGRETQYF. The DNA of the CDR3 is TGTGCCAGCAGTTTGGACCGCGGAGGCAGGGAGACCCAGTACTTC. The complete variable domain, with remaining parts taken from reference TRBV28 and TRBJ2-5, reads DVKVTQSSRYLVKRTGEKVFLECVQDMDHENMFWYRQDPGLGLRLIYFSYDVKMKEKGDIPEGYSVSREKKERFSLILESASTNQTSMYLCASSLDRGGRETQYFGPGTRLLVL.

The chain has TRBV6-6 and TRBJ2-7; 9 nucleotides match TRBD1. This CDR3 spans 15 amino acids. Germline CDR1 is MNHNY and CDR2 is SVGAGI (reference sequence). The trim removed 2 bases at V and 6 bases at J, leaving 8 bases unmatched. The CDR3 loop is CASSYKTGGDSEQYF. The DNA for the CDR3 is TGTGCCAGCAGTTACAAGACAGGGGGTGACAGCGAGCAGTACTTC.

The chain joins TRBV27 to TRBJ2-7; TRBD1 matches 7 bases. CDR1 is MNHEY and CDR2 is SMNVEV in the germline V gene (reference sequence). This CDR3 comprises 15 residues. V shed 5 bases, J shed 2 bases, and the junction held 9 bases outside the gene matches. In nucleotides, the CDR3 is TGTGCCAGCAGTCGCCAGACAGGGTCCACCTACGAGCAGTACTTC. It encodes CASSRQTGSTYEQYF.

The chain employs TRBV5-1 and TRBJ2-2; D possibly corresponds to TRBD2 (5 bases). The ends were cut back, 4 bases at V and 3 bases at J, with 13 bases in the middle. Germline-derived CDR1 and CDR2 are SGHRS and YFSETQ. This CDR3 region has 15 residues. In DNA form, the CDR3 reads TGCGCCAGCAGCCCGCAGGACTTCTACACCGGGGAGCTGTTTTTT. Translated: CASSPQDFYTGELFF.

The CDR3 DNA sequence: TGTGCCAGCTCACCAAAGGGGCAGTCCTACGAGCAGTACTTC. Residues: CASSPKGQSYEQYF. The V and J genes are TRBV18 and TRBJ2-7; D is perhaps TRBD1 (5 bases). V was trimmed by 2 bases and J by 1 base, leaving 9 bases between them. Germline CDR1 and CDR2: KGHSH and LQKENI. The length of the CDR3 is 14 residues.

The V and J genes are TRBV28 and TRBJ1-5, with 7 bases matching TRBD1. Germline values: CDR1 MDHEN, CDR2 SYDVKM. The CDR3 is 14 residues long. Losses at the gene ends were 3 bases for V and 4 bases for J; bases not matched to a gene: 3. CDR3 bases: TGTGCCAGCAGTTTGGGACAGAAAAATCAGCCCCAGCATTTT. This encodes CASSLGQKNQPQHF.

The chain uses TRBV11-3 and TRBJ1-1; 7 bases align to TRBD1. Germline V gene data show CDR1 as SGHNT and CDR2 as YENEEA. The CDR3 is 14 amino acids. Trimming removed 5 bases from V and 1 base from J; junction bases left unmatched: 4. CDR3: CASSARQGNTEAFF. The CDR3 bases are TGTGCCAGCAGCGCCCGACAGGGGAACACTGAAGCTTTCTTT.

The rearrangement links TRBV5-6 to TRBJ1-5; D remains ambiguous. V was clipped by 4 bases and J by 6 bases, with 8 bases between them. Germline lookup yields CDR1 SGHDT and CDR2 YYEEEE. This CDR3 comprises 12 residues. The CDR3 sequence: CASSHASQPQHF. CDR3 DNA: TGTGCCAGCAGCCATGCCAGTCAGCCCCAGCATTTT.

J is TRBJ2-5 and V is TRBV12-5; 7 bases line up with TRBD2. The junction had 11 bases not matched to a gene; V was cut back by 6 bases and J by 4 bases. The CDR3 sequence is 15 residues long. Germline assignment: CDR1 LGHNT and CDR2 FRNRAP. CDR3 nucleotides: TGTGCTAGTGGCCTAACGGACGGCGGGGGAGAGACCCAGTACTTC. It translates to CASGLTDGGGETQYF. Drawing the rest from reference TRBV12-5 and TRBJ2-5, the complete variable domain is DARVTQTPRHKVTEMGQEVTMRCQPILGHNTVFWYRQTMMQGLELLAYFRNRAPLDDSGMPKDRFSAEMPDATLATLKIQPSEPRDSAVYFCASGLTDGGGETQYFGPGTRLLVL.

The chain employs TRBV2 and TRBJ1-4, with D unresolved. The CDR3 has 12 residues. Germline CDR1 and CDR2: SNHLY and FYNNEI. V was shortened by 5 bases and J by 8 bases, with 9 bases between the two germline ends. This chain's CDR3 is CASSPTEEKLFF. CDR3 sequence (DNA): TGTGCCAGCAGTCCCACAGAGGAAAAACTGTTTTTT.

The V and J genes are TRBV29-1 and TRBJ1-1, with TRBD1 matching 8 bases. CDR1 SQVTM and CDR2 ANQGSEA come from the germline V gene. The CDR3 covers 14 residues. J lost 2 bases, V lost 2 bases, and 4 bases had no gene match. The CDR3 DNA reads TGCAGCGTTGAAACAGGGGGTCCCAACACTGAAGCTTTCTTT. It translates to CSVETGGPNTEAFF.

The table lists this clone with a few counts. The genes are TRBV4-2 and TRBJ1-1; D gene ambiguous. The CDR3 has 12 residues. In germline, CDR1 is LGHNA, CDR2 YNFKEQ. Trimming pared 4 bases from V and 5 bases from J, leaving 8 bases between. The CDR3 spells CASSLPRTEAFF. The CDR3 DNA is TGTGCCAGCAGCCTACCCAGAACTGAAGCTTTCTTT.

This clone was seen just once. The J gene is TRBJ2-2, the V gene TRBV7-3, with 8 bases aligning to TRBD2. V trimming: 5 bases; J trimming: 2 bases; junction bases outside the gene matches: 7. The germline V gene encodes CDR1 SGHTA and CDR2 FQGTGA. The CDR3 is 16 amino acids. The CDR3 DNA follows: TGTGCCAGCAGCCCCCCCAGCGGGGGTAACACCGGGGAGCTGTTTTTT. This translates into CASSPPSGGNTGELFF.

This sequence joins TRBV25-1 and TRBJ1-1, with a possible D match to TRBD1 (6 bases). V lost 6 bases, J lost 4 bases, and 12 bases lay in between. The CDR3 runs 13 residues. Germline CDR1 MGHDK, CDR2 SYGVNS. CDR3 amino acids: CASRQGSLTEAFF. CDR3 sequence (DNA): TGTGCCAGCAGGCAGGGGTCTCTCACTGAAGCTTTCTTT.

The count of this clone is one. V and J are TRBV29-1 and TRBJ2-7, with D unclear. Germline V gene sequence: CDR1 SQVTM, CDR2 ANQGSEA. The CDR3 runs to 12 residues. Trimming cost V 4 bases and J 2 bases, with 9 bases left between them. This CDR3 reads CSVGSGTYEQYF. For the CDR3, the DNA is TGCAGCGTTGGGAGTGGTACCTACGAGCAGTACTTC.

This chain links TRBV18 with TRBJ2-7; 7 positions match TRBD1. The V segment lost 0 bases and the J segment 2 bases; nucleotides outside the gene matches: 13. This CDR3 comprises 18 residues. Germline V lookup: CDR1 KGHSH, CDR2 LQKENI. The CDR3 spells CASSPPNSKQGLPYEQYF. CDR3 DNA: TGTGCCAGCTCACCACCGAATTCGAAACAGGGGCTCCCCTACGAGCAGTACTTC.

The V call is TRBV7-9, the J call TRBJ2-5; 8 nucleotides align to TRBD2. The CDR3 contains 15 residues. Germline assignment: CDR1 SEHNR and CDR2 FQNEAQ (reference sequence). V lost 4 bases, J lost 5 bases, and 9 bases stayed unmatched. The CDR3 protein is CASSSRGAWGETQYF. CDR3 DNA: TGTGCCAGCAGCTCGCGGGGGGCCTGGGGGGAGACCCAGTACTTC.

Here the CDR3 DNA reads TGTGCCAGTAGTGAGGGGGTAGCGTCTAGCACAGATACGCAGTATTTT. Amino acid sequence: CASSEGVASSTDTQYF. The rearrangement joins TRBV19 to TRBJ2-3; D may be TRBD1 (6 bases). This CDR3 region has 16 residues. The germline gives CDR1 LNHDA, CDR2 SQIVND (reference sequence). Trimming took 5 bases from V and 0 from J, leaving 15 bases between them.

The chain links TRBV13 to TRBJ1-1; D perhaps matches TRBD1 (5 bases). V lost 6 bases and J lost 1, with 12 bases in between. Germline V gene sequence: CDR1 PRHDT, CDR2 FYEKMQ (reference sequence). CDR3 length: 14 residues. In DNA form, the CDR3 reads TGTGCCAGCAGAATGGGGCTCCCGAACACTGAAGCTTTCTTT. It codes for CASRMGLPNTEAFF.

J is TRBJ1-1 and V is TRBV2, with D unclear. V lost 1 base and J lost 6, with 9 bases in between. Germline V gene lookup returns CDR1 SNHLY and CDR2 FYNNEI. This CDR3 is built from 13 residues. This chain's CDR3 is CASSEVWGAEAFF. CDR3 coding DNA: TGTGCCAGCAGTGAAGTATGGGGAGCTGAAGCTTTCTTT.

V gene TRBV2 combines with J gene TRBJ1-2; TRBD1 matches at 10 bases. The CDR3 extends over 14 amino acids. CDR1 and CDR2 from the germline V gene are SNHLY and FYNNEI. Trimming at V came to 4 bases and at J to 3 bases, leaving 2 bases not matched to a gene. CDR3 protein: CASSVGTGDYGYTF. The CDR3 DNA follows: TGTGCCAGCAGTGTTGGGACAGGGGACTATGGCTACACCTTC.

The gene calls are TRBV6-5 and TRBJ1-5; D is undetermined. Trimming took off 5 bases at V and 5 bases at J, with 7 bases between the two ends. CDR1 and CDR2 (germline): MNHEY, SVGAGI. The CDR3 length is 12 residues. CDR3 in amino acids: CASSPPYQPQHF. The CDR3 nucleotides are TGTGCCAGCAGTCCTCCCTATCAGCCCCAGCATTTT.

V usage is TRBV27 and J usage is TRBJ2-7; 7 nucleotides match TRBD1. CDR1 is MNHEY, CDR2 SMNVEV, per germline (reference sequence). Unmatched junction bases numbered 7, after V lost 6 bases and J lost 2 bases. The CDR3 is made up of 14 amino acids. Here the CDR3 DNA reads TGTGCCAGCAGGTTCGACAGGGATGCCTACGAGCAGTACTTC. It specifies CASRFDRDAYEQYF.